The present T cell receptor beta chain was sequenced within a study of neurological immune-mediated disorders. General study points: Multiple sclerosis patients had less TCR clonal expansion than even healthy controls, unlike HTLV-1-associated myelopathy.

This clonotype was recorded many times. Its antigen remains unknown. As to time point: longitudinal time-point 2. The V end lost 0 bases, the J end lost 0 bases, and 6 bases lay between the germline ends. There are 14 residues in the CDR3. CDR1 is MNHEY and CDR2 is SVGAGI in the germline V gene. TCRdb re-derived calls from the 5' RACE reads in MiXCR, one entry per CDR3 protein. The table has 80,000 to 100,000 distinct CDR3 sequences, 5% to 6% seen once. The chain recombines TRBV6-5 with TRBJ2-7; D is unresolved. The specimen sequenced was PBMCs. The receptor comes from a woman aged 55-70 years with multiple sclerosis. For the CDR3, the DNA is TGTGCCAGCAGTTACTCACGAAGCTCCTACGAGCAGTACTTC. Its protein is CASSYSRSSYEQYF.